Below are 32 T cell receptor beta chains sequenced from a single sample in a study of blood T cell repertoires in COVID-19. Clones were sequenced by immunoSEQ multiplex PCR, and TCRdb holds only the in-frame ones, with some missing. This table holds tens of thousands of clones, about 87% found once. Specimen: peripheral blood. The receptors stem from a woman in her fifties or sixties with acute or convalescent COVID-19.

This clone showed up just once. The chain carries TRBV18 and TRBJ2-1; perhaps TRBD1 as D (6 bases). The CDR3 has 15 amino acids. V gave up 0 bases and J gave up 9 bases, with 15 bases separating them. Per germline, CDR1 KGHSH and CDR2 LQKENI. The CDR3 DNA reads TGTGCCAGCTCACCACCGTGGGGGCTGGTCCCTGAGCAGTTCTTC. Amino acids: CASSPPWGLVPEQFF.

J is TRBJ1-5 and V is TRBV5-6, with TRBD1 as a possible D gene (5 bases). The ends were cut back, 2 bases at V and 5 bases at J, with 11 bases in the middle. The CDR3 is made up of 14 amino acids. CDR1 and CDR2 from the germline V gene are SGHDT and YYEEEE. The CDR3: CASSLSGGDQPQHF. CDR3 nucleotides: TGTGCCAGCAGCTTATCTGGGGGGGATCAGCCCCAGCATTTT.

The chain has TRBV4-3 and TRBJ2-7; 11 bases agree with TRBD2. Looked up from germline, CDR1 is LGHNA and CDR2 is YSLEER. This CDR3 spans 15 amino acids. V was pared by 5 bases and J by 2 bases, with 5 bases of the junction left unmatched. The CDR3 DNA sequence: TGCGCCAGCAGCGTGACTAGCGGGACTGCCTACGAGCAGTACTTC. Its protein product is CASSVTSGTAYEQYF.

J is TRBJ1-5 and V is TRBV2; TRBD1 matches at 9 bases. Germline CDR1 and CDR2: SNHLY and FYNNEI. This CDR3 has 15 amino acids. Trimming at V came to 2 bases and at J to 6 bases, leaving 5 bases not matched to a gene. The CDR3 region is CASSERGQGGQPQHF. DNA for the CDR3: TGTGCCAGCAGTGAAAGGGGACAGGGTGGTCAGCCCCAGCATTTT.

This clone was seen just once. The chain links TRBV9 to TRBJ2-7; 8 positions agree with TRBD1. CDR3 length: 16 amino acids. After removal of 3 bases from V and 1 base from J, the junction contained 9 bases not matched to a gene. Per the germline V gene, CDR1 is SGDLS and CDR2 is YYNGEE. This chain's CDR3 is CASSGGPTGVSYEQYF. The CDR3 DNA is TGTGCCAGCAGCGGTGGACCGACAGGGGTGTCCTACGAGCAGTACTTC.

The rearrangement uses TRBV19 and TRBJ2-7; 9 positions agree with TRBD1. This CDR3 contains 14 residues. CDR1 LNHDA and CDR2 SQIVND come from the germline V gene (reference sequence). V gave up 3 bases and J gave up 6 bases; unmatched junction bases: 6. The CDR3 region is CASSILQGAGEQYF. DNA of the CDR3: TGTGCCAGTAGTATCCTACAGGGGGCTGGCGAGCAGTACTTC.

This clone was counted a single time. V and J are TRBV28 and TRBJ2-7; 7 bases are shared with TRBD2. The CDR3 covers 14 residues. Per the germline V gene, CDR1 is MDHEN and CDR2 is SYDVKM. Trimming at V came to 2 bases and at J to 3 bases, leaving 4 bases not matched to a gene. DNA of the CDR3: TGTGCCAGCAGTTTAGCACGGGAGGTCTACGAGCAGTACTTC. It specifies CASSLAREVYEQYF. The whole variable domain, remainder taken from reference TRBV28 and TRBJ2-7, is DVKVTQSSRYLVKRTGEKVFLECVQDMDHENMFWYRQDPGLGLRLIYFSYDVKMKEKGDIPEGYSVSREKKERFSLILESASTNQTSMYLCASSLAREVYEQYFGPGTRLTVT.

The chain uses TRBV10-3 and TRBJ2-7, with TRBD2 identical over 11 bases. Germline CDR1 reads ENHRY; CDR2 reads SYGVKD. The V gene end was trimmed by 6 bases and the J gene end by 5 bases; junction bases not matched to a gene: 6. The CDR3 extends over 14 amino acids. The CDR3 spells CAIRLSGGGNEQYF. CDR3 nucleotide sequence: TGTGCCATCAGACTTAGCGGGGGGGGTAACGAGCAGTACTTC.

This clone was seen only a few times. The rearrangement links TRBV6-4 to TRBJ2-4; D might be TRBD2 (5 bases). V lost 2 bases to trimming and J lost 4 bases, with 18 bases between them. The CDR3 sequence is 17 residues long. From germline, CDR1 is MRHNA and CDR2 SNTAGT. The CDR3 region is CASSDLSVGSKKNIQYF. CDR3 DNA: TGTGCCAGCAGTGACCTGAGCGTTGGGAGCAAAAAAAACATTCAGTACTTC.

This sequence joins TRBV19 and TRBJ1-5; 8 nucleotides align to TRBD1. The length of the CDR3 is 15 residues. Germline trimming cut 3 bases from V and 7 bases from J; bases unmatched to any gene: 8. CDR1 and CDR2 (germline): LNHDA, SQIVND (reference sequence). The CDR3 coding sequence is TGTGCCAGTAGTATTCAGGGGGCCAGTGGGCAGCCCCAGCATTTT. Protein sequence: CASSIQGASGQPQHF.

The sample holds a few counts of this clone. The chain carries TRBV18 and TRBJ2-6; a weak D match, TRBD2 (6 bases). Deletions cut 2 bases from V and 4 bases from J, with 9 bases between. Germline V CDR1 and CDR2: KGHSH, LQKENI. The CDR3 is 15 amino acids. CDR3 sequence (DNA): TGTGCCAGCTCACCAGGGGGGTTCGGGGCCAACGTCCTGACTTTC. Translating it yields CASSPGGFGANVLTF.

CDR3 DNA sequence: TGTGCCAGCTCACCTTCCAGGGCTAGCGGGACACTGAATGAGCAGTTCTTC. This gives the protein CASSPSRASGTLNEQFF. The chain uses TRBV18 and TRBJ2-1; TRBD2 aligns across 9 bases. This CDR3 has 17 amino acids. Germline CDR1 and CDR2: KGHSH and LQKENI. V was pared by 3 bases and J by 7 bases, with 13 bases of the junction left unmatched.

V usage is TRBV5-1 and J usage is TRBJ1-1, with D perhaps matching TRBD1 (5 bases). Trimming removed 5 bases from V and 5 bases from J, with 16 bases in between. The CDR3 sequence is 14 residues long. The germline V gene has CDR1 SGHRS and CDR2 YFSETQ. The CDR3 DNA reads TGCGCCAGCAGGTCCGGGGGTTTTAGTACTGAAGCTTTCTTT. It yields the protein CASRSGGFSTEAFF.

V and J are TRBV18 and TRBJ1-6; TRBD1 aligns across 10 bases. The trim removed 4 bases at V and 8 bases at J, leaving 5 bases unmatched. The germline gives CDR1 KGHSH, CDR2 LQKENI. This CDR3 spans 15 amino acids. The CDR3 sequence: CASSRDRGFDSPLHF. The CDR3, as DNA: TGTGCCAGCTCACGGGACAGGGGATTCGATTCACCCCTCCACTTT. The full variable domain, with the rest looked up from reference TRBV18 and TRBJ1-6, is NAGVMQNPRHLVRRRGQEARLRCSPMKGHSHVYWYRQLPEEGLKFMVYLQKENIIDESGMPKERFSAEFPKEGPSILRIQQVVRGDSAAYFCASSRDRGFDSPLHFGNGTRLTVT.

The rearrangement joins TRBV27 to TRBJ1-2; 7 positions agree with TRBD1. The CDR3 length is 13 residues. Trimming removed 5 bases from V and 6 bases from J; junction bases left unmatched: 6. Germline V gene data show CDR1 as MNHEY and CDR2 as SMNVEV (reference sequence). This CDR3 is CASSREGADGYTF. The DNA for the CDR3 is TGTGCCAGCAGTCGGGAGGGGGCTGATGGCTACACCTTC.

The J gene is TRBJ2-1, the V gene TRBV5-1; 14 bases fit TRBD2. The CDR3 contains 16 residues. The V and J ends lost 4 bases and 5 bases, in that order; junction bases with no gene match: 5. Germline CDR1 and CDR2: SGHRS and YFSETQ. The CDR3 reads CASSAGLAGAHNEQFF. DNA for the CDR3: TGCGCCAGCAGCGCGGGACTAGCGGGAGCCCACAATGAGCAGTTCTTC.

This chain uses TRBV25-1 with TRBJ2-1, with TRBD1 matching 8 bases. This CDR3 has 14 residues. Germline V CDR1 and CDR2: MGHDK, SYGVNS. The trim removed 8 bases at V and 3 bases at J, leaving 6 bases unmatched. CDR3 protein: CASSPGGGYNEQFF. CDR3 coding DNA: TGTGCCAGCTCCCCAGGGGGCGGCTACAATGAGCAGTTCTTC. The complete variable domain, with remaining parts taken from reference TRBV25-1 and TRBJ2-1, reads EADIYQTPRYLVIGTGKKITLECSQTMGHDKMYWYQQDPGMELHLIHYSYGVNSTEKGDLSSESTVSRIRTEHFPLTLESARPSHTSQYLCASSPGGGYNEQFFGPGTRLTVL.

V gene TRBV25-1 combines with J gene TRBJ1-4, with D hard to call. The CDR3 runs 15 residues. V was shortened by 1 base and J by 8 bases, with 14 bases between the two germline ends. CDR1 and CDR2 from the germline V gene are MGHDK and SYGVNS. As DNA, the CDR3 is TGTGCCAGCAGTGAATTGAACTCGGGGAGCGAAAAACTGTTTTTT. Amino acid sequence: CASSELNSGSEKLFF. Full variable domain (remainder filled in from reference TRBV25-1 and TRBJ1-4): EADIYQTPRYLVIGTGKKITLECSQTMGHDKMYWYQQDPGMELHLIHYSYGVNSTEKGDLSSESTVSRIRTEHFPLTLESARPSHTSQYLCASSELNSGSEKLFFGSGTQLSVL.

Concerning this clone itself: Compared with germline, one end of the junction differs, possibly owing to a read error. The chain carries TRBV7-8 and TRBJ2-5, with 7 bases lining up with TRBD1. CDR1 and CDR2 (germline): SGHVS, FQNEAQ. The CDR3 is made up of 13 amino acids. CDR3 in amino acids: CTSSTDRSETQYF. The CDR3 DNA is TGTACCAGCAGCACGGACAGGTCGGAGACCCAGTACTTC.

This clone was detected only a few times. The chain recombines TRBV4-1 with TRBJ1-6; perhaps TRBD1 as D (5 bases). This CDR3 is built from 17 residues. Germline-derived CDR1 and CDR2 are MGHRA and YSYEKL. Trimming cost V 0 bases and J 0 bases, with 9 bases left between them. The CDR3 spells CASSQDRETSYNSPLHF. As DNA, the CDR3 is TGCGCCAGCAGCCAAGACAGGGAAACCTCCTATAATTCACCCCTCCACTTT.

CDR3: CASSLSSLSSYNEQFF. CDR3 DNA: TGTGCCAGCAGTTTATCGTCCCTGTCCTCCTACAATGAGCAGTTCTTC. V usage is TRBV27 and J usage is TRBJ2-1; no clear D gene. Germline CDR1 is MNHEY and CDR2 is SMNVEV (reference sequence). The CDR3 has 16 residues. Trimming removed 0 bases at V and 0 bases at J, with 9 bases between.

This chain joins TRBV7-9 and TRBJ2-1, with TRBD2 matching over 7 bases. This CDR3 is built from 16 residues. The germline V gene has CDR1 SEHNR and CDR2 FQNEAQ (reference sequence). Trimming took 5 bases from V and 9 from J; bases not matched to a gene: 16. The CDR3 nucleotides are TGTGCCAGCAGCCCTTCTGAGGGAGGGCCTGGGGGTGAGCAGTTCTTC. Protein product: CASSPSEGGPGGEQFF.

This clone was seen only a few times. V is TRBV19 and J is TRBJ2-1, with 11 positions matching TRBD2. The CDR3 runs 15 residues. The V gene end was trimmed by 6 bases and the J gene end by 8 bases; junction bases not matched to a gene: 9. In germline, CDR1 is LNHDA, CDR2 SQIVND (reference sequence). CDR3 DNA: TGTGCCAGTAGGGCACTAGCGGGGGCAGGTCATGAGCAGTTCTTC. Translated, it gives CASRALAGAGHEQFF.

The chain joins TRBV12-2 to TRBJ2-1; TRBD2, the table's D call, lacks a check against the DNA. TRBV12-2 represents a pseudogene. The CDR3 runs 11 residues. The CDR3 sequence: CASRLGGLDFF. The CDR3 region has the DNA TGTGCAAGTCGCTTAGGGGGACTCGATTTCTTC.

The gene calls are TRBV2 and TRBJ1-5, with 10 nucleotides matching TRBD1. The ends lost 6 bases at V and 6 bases at J; junction bases unmatched: 5. The CDR3 sequence is 14 residues long. CDR1 and CDR2 (germline): SNHLY, FYNNEI. The CDR3 sequence: CASSGQGGFQPQHF. As DNA, the CDR3 is TGTGCCAGCAGCGGACAGGGGGGTTTTCAGCCCCAGCATTTT.

This sequence joins TRBV6-5 and TRBJ2-2; the match to TRBD1 covers 9 bases. V gave up 6 bases and J gave up 7 bases; unmatched junction bases: 9. CDR3 length: 15 residues. Germline lookup yields CDR1 MNHEY and CDR2 SVGAGI. This CDR3 is CASRSTGGTIGELFF. In DNA, the CDR3 is TGTGCCAGCAGGTCGACAGGGGGAACCATCGGGGAGCTGTTTTTT.

This clone has just one count. The gene calls are TRBV28 and TRBJ2-3; D remains unclear. The CDR3 is 13 residues long. Germline lookup yields CDR1 MDHEN and CDR2 SYDVKM. V lost 7 bases, J lost 2 bases, and 10 bases lay in between. The CDR3 sequence is CASKPGNTDTQYF. The CDR3, as DNA: TGTGCCAGCAAGCCAGGAAACACAGATACGCAGTATTTT.

The chain employs TRBV27 and TRBJ1-5; D unresolved. This CDR3 is 12 amino acids long. V lost 3 bases to trimming and J lost 4 bases, with 4 bases between them. Germline loops: CDR1 MNHEY, CDR2 SMNVEV (reference sequence). The CDR3 here is CASSLENQPQHF. Written as DNA, the CDR3 is TGTGCCAGCAGTTTGGAGAATCAGCCCCAGCATTTT.

This clone has a handful of counts. The chain couples TRBV15 to TRBJ1-4; TRBD1 might be the D (6 bases). Trimming took 2 bases from V and 4 from J, leaving 11 bases between them. Germline V CDR1 and CDR2: LNHNV, YYDKDF (reference sequence). The CDR3 runs 15 residues. The chain's CDR3 is CATSRPTGINEKLFF. The CDR3 nucleotides are TGTGCCACCAGCAGACCCACAGGGATTAATGAAAAACTGTTTTTT.

This rearrangement joins TRBV3-1 (or the pseudogene TRBV3-2) to TRBJ1-1; D gene unclear. Germline lookup yields CDR1 LGHDT and CDR2 YNNKEL (reference sequence). This CDR3 is 13 amino acids long. V lost 4 bases and J 3 bases, leaving 9 bases between the germline ends. CDR3 residues: CASSLLEDTEAFF. CDR3 sequence (DNA): TGTGCCAGCAGCCTTCTGGAGGACACTGAAGCTTTCTTT.

The chain joins TRBV7-2 to TRBJ1-4; TRBD1 matches 7 bases. CDR3 length: 15 amino acids. Germline-derived CDR1 and CDR2 are SGHTA and FQGNSA. Losses at the gene ends were 0 bases for V and 10 bases for J; bases not matched to a gene: 8. The CDR3 reads CASSLARGGERKLFF. As DNA, the CDR3 is TGTGCCAGCAGCTTAGCGAGAGGGGGCGAGAGAAAACTGTTTTTT.

This chain links TRBV29-1 with TRBJ2-3; no reliable D call. CDR1 and CDR2 from the germline V gene are SQVTM and ANQGSEA. Trimming left V 4 bases short and J 0 bases short, with 5 bases between. This CDR3 spans 12 amino acids. CDR3 amino acids: CSVAISTDTQYF. The CDR3 DNA sequence: TGCAGCGTTGCCATTAGCACAGATACGCAGTATTTT.